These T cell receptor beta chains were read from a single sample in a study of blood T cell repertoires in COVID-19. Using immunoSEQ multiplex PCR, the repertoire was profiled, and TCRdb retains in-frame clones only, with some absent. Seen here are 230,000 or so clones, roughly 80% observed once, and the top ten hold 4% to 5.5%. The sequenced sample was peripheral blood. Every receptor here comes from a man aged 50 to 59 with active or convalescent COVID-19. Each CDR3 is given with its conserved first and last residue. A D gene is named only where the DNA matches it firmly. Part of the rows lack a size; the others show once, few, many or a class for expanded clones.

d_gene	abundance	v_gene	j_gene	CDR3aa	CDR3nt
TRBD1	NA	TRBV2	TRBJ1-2	CASSEGRGVYGYTF	TGTGCCAGCAGTGAAGGCAGGGGGGTCTATGGCTACACCTTC
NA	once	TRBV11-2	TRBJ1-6	CASKTLGSSYNSPLHF	TGTGCCAGCAAAACACTCGGGAGCTCCTATAATTCACCCCTCCACTTT
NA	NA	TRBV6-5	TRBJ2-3	CASTRHRATDTQYF	TGTGCCAGCACCCGGCACAGGGCCACAGATACGCAGTATTTT
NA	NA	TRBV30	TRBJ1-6	CAWTGETNSPLHF	TGTGCCTGGACAGGGGAAACCAATTCACCCCTCCACTTT
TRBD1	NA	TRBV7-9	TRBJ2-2	CASSLGAGGASDTGELFF	TGTGCCAGCAGCTTAGGGGCAGGGGGCGCGTCGGACACCGGGGAGCTGTTTTTT
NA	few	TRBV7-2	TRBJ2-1	CASRTNGGRAYNEQFF	TGTGCCAGCAGGACGAATGGGGGCCGGGCATACAATGAGCAGTTCTTC
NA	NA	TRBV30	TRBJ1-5	CAWTTGLSNQPQHF	TGTGCCTGGACCACGGGACTTAGCAATCAGCCCCAGCATTTT
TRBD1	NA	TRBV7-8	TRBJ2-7	CASSHSRDRTYEQYF	TGTGCCAGCAGCCATTCCCGGGACAGGACGTACGAGCAGTACTTC
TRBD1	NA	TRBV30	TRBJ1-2	CAWSPTQQGGGYTF	TGTGCCTGGAGTCCCACCCAACAGGGGGGTGGCTACACCTTC
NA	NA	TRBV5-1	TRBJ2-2	CASSGSQGSGELFF	TGCGCCTCATCCGGGTCCCAGGGATCCGGGGAGCTGTTTTTT
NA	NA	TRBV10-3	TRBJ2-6	CAIGQKGPTSGANVLTF	TGTGCCATCGGACAAAAGGGCCCCACCTCTGGGGCCAACGTCCTGACTTTC
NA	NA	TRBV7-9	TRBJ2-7	CASSPPGSHEQYF	TGTGCCAGCAGCCCCCCGGGGTCTCACGAGCAGTACTTC
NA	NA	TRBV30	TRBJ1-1	CAWSVGVGHTEAFF	TGTGCCTGGAGTGTAGGGGTTGGGCACACTGAAGCTTTCTTT
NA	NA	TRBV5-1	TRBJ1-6	CASSPDYNSPLHF	TGCGCCAGCAGCCCAGATTACAATTCACCCCTCCACTTT
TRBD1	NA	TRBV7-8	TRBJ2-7	CASSFRTGGVLNEQYF	TGTGCCAGCAGCTTCAGGACAGGGGGCGTTTTGAACGAGCAGTACTTC
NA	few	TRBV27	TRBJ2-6	CASSTHRVGANVLTF	TGTGCCAGCAGTACCCACAGGGTTGGGGCCAACGTCCTGACTTTC
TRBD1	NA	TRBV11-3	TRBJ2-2	CASSLSGQGLYGELFF	TGTGCCAGCAGCTTATCGGGACAGGGTTTATACGGGGAGCTGTTTTTT
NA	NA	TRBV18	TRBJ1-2	CASSPLQGYGYTF	TGTGCCAGCTCACCACTACAGGGCTATGGCTACACCTTC
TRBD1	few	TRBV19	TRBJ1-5	CASSIRGQGARKPQHF	TGTGCCAGTAGTATAAGAGGACAGGGGGCGAGGAAGCCCCAGCATTTT
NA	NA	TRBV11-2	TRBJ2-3	CASSFPSVEQYF	TGTGCCAGCAGCTTCCCCAGCGTAGAGCAGTATTTT
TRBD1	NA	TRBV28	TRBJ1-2	CASSLARDRAGYTF	TGTGCCAGCAGTTTGGCCCGGGACAGGGCAGGCTACACCTTC
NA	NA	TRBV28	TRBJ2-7	CASSLAGPSYEQYF	TGTGCCAGCAGTTTGGCAGGGCCTTCCTACGAGCAGTACTTC
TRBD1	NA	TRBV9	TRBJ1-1	CASSVGGQGLTEAFF	TGTGCCAGCAGCGTAGGAGGACAGGGGTTGACTGAAGCTTTCTTT
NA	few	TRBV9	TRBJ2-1	CASSASLGTPGNEQFF	TGTGCCAGCAGCGCCAGCCTCGGGACTCCGGGAAATGAGCAGTTCTTC
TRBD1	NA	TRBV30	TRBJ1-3	CAWSVPRTGYSGNTIYF	TGTGCCTGGAGCGTCCCCAGGACAGGCTACTCTGGAAACACCATATATTTT
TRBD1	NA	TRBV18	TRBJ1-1	CASSPGTGNREAFF	TGTGCCAGCTCACCCGGGACAGGGAACCGTGAAGCTTTCTTT
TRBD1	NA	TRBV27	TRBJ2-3	CASSRAGTGIKDTQYF	TGTGCCAGCAGTAGGGCCGGGACAGGGATAAAAGATACGCAGTATTTT
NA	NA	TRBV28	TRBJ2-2	CASSLVWGTSTGELFF	TGTGCCAGCAGTTTGGTGTGGGGGACATCCACCGGGGAGCTGTTTTTT
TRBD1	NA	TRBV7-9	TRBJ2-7	CASSLASRGQGDEQYF	TGTGCCAGCAGCTTAGCTTCCAGGGGGCAAGGGGACGAGCAGTACTTC
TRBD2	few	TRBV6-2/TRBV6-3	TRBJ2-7	CASSPLGRASGSYEQYF	TGTGCCAGCAGTCCCCTCGGAAGGGCTAGCGGAAGCTACGAGCAGTACTTC
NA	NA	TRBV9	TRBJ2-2	CASSVEGWGGELFF	TGTGCCAGCAGCGTAGAGGGGTGGGGCGGGGAGCTGTTTTTT
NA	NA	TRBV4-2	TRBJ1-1	CASSQDELEFTEAFF	TGTGCCAGCAGCCAAGACGAGCTTGAATTCACTGAAGCTTTCTTT
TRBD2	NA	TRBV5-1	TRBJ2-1	CASSSHLAGGTFSYNEQFF	TGCGCCAGCAGCTCACATCTAGCGGGGGGTACCTTCTCCTACAATGAGCAGTTCTTC
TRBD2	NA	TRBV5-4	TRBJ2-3	CASSWGSGGAGTDTQYF	TGTGCCAGCAGCTGGGGCAGCGGGGGGGCCGGTACAGATACGCAGTATTTT
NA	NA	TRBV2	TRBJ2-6	CASGLTVSGANVLTF	TGTGCCAGCGGCCTGACAGTTTCTGGGGCCAACGTCCTGACTTTC
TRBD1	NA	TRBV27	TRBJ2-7	CASSLGGQGLNEQYF	TGTGCCAGCAGTTTAGGGGGACAGGGGCTCAACGAGCAGTACTTC
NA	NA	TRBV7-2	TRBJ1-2	CASSPAGGGYGYTF	TGTGCCAGCAGCCCCGCGGGGGGAGGCTATGGCTACACCTTC
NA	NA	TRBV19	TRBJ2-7	CASSGQATYEQYF	TGTGCCAGTAGTGGGCAGGCGACCTACGAGCAGTACTTC
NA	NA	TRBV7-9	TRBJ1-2	CASSPRGDYGYTF	TGTGCCAGCAGCCCCAGGGGTGACTATGGCTACACCTTC
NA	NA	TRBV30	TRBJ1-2	CAWNLGVNGYTF	TGTGCCTGGAACCTCGGGGTAAATGGCTACACCTTC
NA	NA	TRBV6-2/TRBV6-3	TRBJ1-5	CASSYAGTNQPQHF	TGTGCCAGCAGTTACGCCGGGACAAATCAGCCCCAGCATTTT
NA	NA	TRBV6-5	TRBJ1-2	CAWGGSFGYTF	TGTGCCTGGGGGGGGTCTTTTGGCTACACCTTC
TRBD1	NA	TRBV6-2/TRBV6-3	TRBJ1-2	CASSPGQGALINYGYTF	TGTGCCAGCAGCCCTGGACAGGGGGCTCTTATTAACTATGGCTACACCTTC
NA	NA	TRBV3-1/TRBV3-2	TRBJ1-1	CASSHSSLGAFF	TGTGCCAGCAGCCATTCATCGCTCGGAGCTTTCTTT
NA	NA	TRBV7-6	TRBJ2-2	CASSPGQVNTGELFF	TGTGCCAGCAGCCCAGGGCAGGTGAACACCGGGGAGCTGTTTTTT
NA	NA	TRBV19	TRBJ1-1	CASGQRGGTEAFF	TGTGCCAGTGGACAACGGGGGGGCACTGAAGCTTTCTTT